Listed below are T cell receptor beta chains from one sample, sequenced in a study of blood T cell repertoires in COVID-19. TCRdb's table, derived via immunoSEQ multiplex PCR, lists solely in-frame clones and lacks some. The data show a few hundred thousand clones, 86% seen once. Material: PBMCs or T cells enriched from blood (not recorded which). Source of these receptors: a woman aged 45-65 years in a cohort exposed to, infected with or recovered from COVID-19 (not recorded which). CDR3s include the opening cysteine and the closing phenylalanine or tryptophan. A D gene is named only where the DNA matches it firmly. Only some rows state a clone size, as once, few, many or a class for expanded clones.

>.|TRBV5-4|.|TRBJ1-6
TGCGCCGCGGCGGGGGATAATTCACCCCTCCACTTT
CAAAGDNSPLHF
>once|TRBV30|.|TRBJ1-6
TGTGCCTGGAGGTCCGGGAATCTTTCACCCCTCCACTTT
CAWRSGNLSPLHF
>.|TRBV12-3/TRBV12-4|.|TRBJ1-1
TGTGCCAGCAGTCAGACAGGACCCCTTGAAGCTTTCTTT
CASSQTGPLEAFF
>.|TRBV3-1/TRBV3-2|.|TRBJ2-1
TGTGCCACCGGACGGCCGGCGGGGGCAGGGGAGCAGTTCTTC
CATGRPAGAGEQFF
>.|TRBV7-9|.|TRBJ1-4
TGTGCCAGCAGCTTGTGGGCGGGTGAAAAACTGTTTTTT
CASSLWAGEKLFF
>.|TRBV5-1|.|TRBJ1-2
TGCGCCAGCAGCTTGGCGGCGGGGGCCTTAAACGGCTACACCTTC
CASSLAAGALNGYTF
>.|TRBV29-1|.|TRBJ2-2
TGCAGCGTTGGCCGGACATTCCCCGGGGAGCTGTTTTTT
CSVGRTFPGELFF
>.|TRBV5-1|.|TRBJ1-1
TGCGCCAGCAGCTTGGGCCAGGTGTACACTGAAGCTTTCTTT
CASSLGQVYTEAFF
>.|TRBV4-3|.|TRBJ1-6
TGCGCCAGCAGCCAAGCTTCTAGGGGTGTGCATGGTTCACCCCTCCACTTT
CASSQASRGVHGSPLHF
>.|TRBV29-1|.|TRBJ2-3
TGCAGCGTTGAAGATCCATCAGGGGCCACAGATACGCAGTATTTT
CSVEDPSGATDTQYF
>.|TRBV6-5|TRBD1|TRBJ2-7
TGTGCCAGCTTAATAGACTCAGGGGGCTACGAGCAGTACTTC
CASLIDSGGYEQYF
>.|TRBV19|.|TRBJ1-6
TGTGCCAGTAGTAAGTCCCAACCGAGGTATAATTCACCCCTCCACTTT
CASSKSQPRYNSPLHF
>.|TRBV6-4|.|TRBJ1-1
TGTGCCAGCAGTGCCGGAGAGAACACTGAAGCTTTCTTC
CASSAGENTEAFF
>once|TRBV5-4|TRBD2|TRBJ2-5
TGTGCCAGCAGCTTCGGGGGACTAGCGGGGAGATCACAACGGGAGACCCAGTACTTC
CASSFGGLAGRSQRETQYF
>once|TRBV11-3|TRBD1|TRBJ2-1
TGTGCCAGCAGCTTAGAAGGGACAGATTACAATGAGCAGTTCTTC
CASSLEGTDYNEQFF
>.|TRBV9|.|TRBJ1-5
TGTGCCAGCAGCGTAGTGGGCCAGGGTGGGCCCCAGCATTTT
CASSVVGQGGPQHF
>.|TRBV2|.|TRBJ2-1
TGTGCCAGCAGTCCGGGGCGGGGAACGGTTGAGCAGTTCTTC
CASSPGRGTVEQFF
>once|TRBV6-6|.|TRBJ1-1
TGTGCCAGCAGTTACTCGAGTAAAAGCACTGAAGCTTTCTTT
CASSYSSKSTEAFF
>.|TRBV6-5|.|TRBJ1-6
TGTGCCAGCAGTTACTATGGCTCACCCCTCCACTTT
CASSYYGSPLHF
>.|TRBV4-1|TRBD1|TRBJ1-2
TGCGCCAGCAGCCACTTCAAGACAGGGAATGGCTACACCTTC
CASSHFKTGNGYTF
>.|TRBV4-1|.|TRBJ2-5
TGCGCCAGCAGCCAAGATTTCTGGCAGGGGGGCATCACAGAGACCCAGTACTTC
CASSQDFWQGGITETQYF